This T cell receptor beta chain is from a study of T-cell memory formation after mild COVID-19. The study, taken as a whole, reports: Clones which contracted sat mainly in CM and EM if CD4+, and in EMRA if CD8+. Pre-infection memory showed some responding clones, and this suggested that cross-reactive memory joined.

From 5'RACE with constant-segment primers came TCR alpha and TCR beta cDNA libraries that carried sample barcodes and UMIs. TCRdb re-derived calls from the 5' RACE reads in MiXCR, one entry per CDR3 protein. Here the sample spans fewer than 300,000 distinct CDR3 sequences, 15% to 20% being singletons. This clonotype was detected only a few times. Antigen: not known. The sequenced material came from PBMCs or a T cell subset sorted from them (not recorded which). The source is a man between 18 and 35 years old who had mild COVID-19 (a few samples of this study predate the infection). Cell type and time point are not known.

CDR3 sequence reads: CATTLGRNTDTQYF. The CDR3, as DNA: TGCGCCACCACCTTGGGGCGGAACACAGATACGCAGTATTTT. The chain recombines TRBV5-1 with TRBJ2-3, with D maybe TRBD1 (5 bases). In germline, CDR1 is SGHRS, CDR2 YFSETQ. V lost 9 bases to trimming and J lost 2 bases, with 16 bases between them. The CDR3 covers 14 residues.